These 13 T cell receptor beta chains came from one sample sequenced in a study of shared clonotypes between healthy human individuals. TCRdb's table, derived via immunoSEQ multiplex PCR, lists solely in-frame clones and lacks some. The data contain some 1,900,000 clones, less than 95% of them singletons. Naive CD8 cells, CD45RO-negative and positively selected for CCR7, excluded terminally differentiated effector memory CD45RA+ cells. Sequencing was carried out using naive CD8+ T cells sorted from blood. The receptors were sampled from a man younger than 35 in good health.

The chain recombines TRBV7-9 with TRBJ1-4; tentatively, D is TRBD1 (5 bases). From germline, CDR1 is SEHNR and CDR2 FQNEAQ (reference sequence). Trimming shortened V by 0 bases and J by 3 bases, and 11 bases separated the two germline ends. The CDR3 spans 16 residues. DNA for the CDR3: TGTGCCAGCAGCTTAGCCGGGGGACCCCCTAATGAAAAACTGTTTTTT. Protein: CASSLAGGPPNEKLFF.

This chain connects TRBV10-1 to TRBJ2-1; 11 nucleotides agree with TRBD2. This CDR3 contains 18 residues. J was trimmed by 0 bases and V by 10 bases; bases with no gene match: 14. The germline CDR1 and CDR2 sequences are WNHNN and SYGVQD (reference sequence). The CDR3: CATATGTSGLSSYNEQFF. CDR3 bases: TGCGCCACTGCAACCGGGACTAGCGGTCTCAGCTCCTACAATGAGCAGTTCTTC.

The sample holds a few counts of this clone. The chain joins TRBV23-1 to TRBJ1-1; a weak D match, TRBD1 (5 bases). Being an ORF, TRBV23-1 has a function that is uncertain. The CDR3 length is 18 residues. Trimming took off 2 bases at V and 0 bases at J, with 19 bases between the two ends. Written as DNA, the CDR3 is TGCGCCAGCAGTCAACCGGACAAGCTTAACTGCATGAACACTGAAGCTTTCTTT. Its protein is CASSQPDKLNCMNTEAFF.

The chain joins TRBV2 to TRBJ1-1, with a tentative D call TRBD1 (5 bases). V was cut by 8 bases and J by 1 base, with 8 bases left in between. Germline values: CDR1 SNHLY, CDR2 FYNNEI. This CDR3 region has 12 residues. CDR3 region: CASGHANTEAFF. Here the CDR3 DNA reads TGTGCCAGCGGACATGCGAACACTGAAGCTTTCTTT.

The chain joins TRBV7-9 to TRBJ1-5; D is undetermined. The length of the CDR3 is 15 residues. V was pared by 1 base and J by 4 bases, with 11 bases between. The V gene's germline CDR1 is SEHNR and CDR2 FQNEAQ (reference sequence). In DNA, the CDR3 is TGTGCCAGCAGCTTAGGGGTGACCGAGAATCAGCCCCAGCATTTT. Translated: CASSLGVTENQPQHF.

The chain joins TRBV4-3 to TRBJ2-1; 8 nucleotides agree with TRBD2. Germline V CDR1 and CDR2: LGHNA, YSLEER. CDR3 length: 15 residues. J was trimmed by 6 bases and V by 0 bases; bases with no gene match: 4. Written as DNA, the CDR3 is TGCGCCAGCAGCCAAGATGACGGGACTAGCAATGAGCAGTTCTTC. Protein: CASSQDDGTSNEQFF.

The chain uses TRBV29-1 and TRBJ2-3; D ambiguous. Looked up from germline, CDR1 is SQVTM and CDR2 is ANQGSEA. V lost 2 bases and J 0 bases, leaving 3 bases between the germline ends. The CDR3 runs to 12 residues. This chain's CDR3 is CSVEPSTDTQYF. The CDR3 nucleotides are TGCAGCGTTGAACCTAGCACAGATACGCAGTATTTT.

V gene TRBV9 combines with J gene TRBJ2-4, with a weak D call TRBD2 (6 bases). V was cut by 0 bases and J by 6 bases, with 10 bases left in between. The germline gives CDR1 SGDLS, CDR2 YYNGEE. This CDR3 comprises 14 residues. CDR3 protein: CASSVGGDANIQYF. The CDR3 region has the DNA TGTGCCAGCAGCGTAGGGGGGGACGCAAACATTCAGTACTTC. The whole variable domain, filled in from reference TRBV9 and TRBJ2-4, reads DSGVTQTPKHLITATGQRVTLRCSPRSGDLSVYWYQQSLDQGLQFLIQYYNGEERAKGNILERFSAQQFPDLHSELNLSSLELGDSALYFCASSVGGDANIQYFGAGTRLSVL.

In the case of this clone: Other DNA variants within this sample encode the same CDR3. V usage is TRBV6-6 and J usage is TRBJ2-7; D remains ambiguous. CDR1 MNHNY and CDR2 SVGAGI come from the germline V gene (reference sequence). The CDR3 extends over 14 amino acids. V was cut by 2 bases and J by 1 base, with 9 bases left in between. CDR3 sequence (DNA): TGTGCCAGCAGTTACGCAGGTCAATCCTACGAGCAGTACTTC. As protein: CASSYAGQSYEQYF.

J is TRBJ1-1 and V is TRBV11-2; TRBD1 is a possible D gene (6 bases). This CDR3 is 13 amino acids long. The V end lost 5 bases, the J end lost 5 bases, and 12 bases lay between the germline ends. From germline, CDR1 is SGHAT and CDR2 FQNNGV. CDR3 sequence (DNA): TGTGCCAGCAGCGTCAGGGGTGGGACTGAAGCTTTCTTT. It encodes CASSVRGGTEAFF.

This clone has a single count. The CDR3 DNA reads TGTGCCAGCTCTTTCGGGGGATCCTACGAGCAGTACTTC. Its translation is CASSFGGSYEQYF. This rearrangement joins TRBV18 to TRBJ2-7, with TRBD2 as a possible D gene (6 bases). The V and J ends lost 6 bases and 1 base respectively, with 10 bases between them. Per germline, CDR1 KGHSH and CDR2 LQKENI. The CDR3 runs 13 residues.

The chain couples TRBV11-2 to TRBJ2-3; D is undetermined. The V gene's germline CDR1 is SGHAT and CDR2 FQNNGV. The V end lost 6 bases, the J end lost 0 bases, and 22 bases lay between the germline ends. CDR3 length: 18 amino acids. CDR3 in amino acids: CASRSSRPALSSTDTQYF. The CDR3 DNA reads as TGTGCCAGCAGGAGCTCCAGACCGGCGTTAAGTAGCACAGATACGCAGTATTTT.

The chain carries TRBV27 and TRBJ2-5; no definite D call. In germline, CDR1 is MNHEY, CDR2 SMNVEV (reference sequence). The V end lost 2 bases, the J end lost 10 bases, and 8 bases lay between the germline ends. This CDR3 region has 11 residues. The CDR3 reads CASSLGESQYF. The CDR3 coding sequence is TGTGCCAGCAGTTTAGGGGAAAGCCAGTACTTC.